This T cell receptor beta chain is drawn from a study of blood T cell repertoires in COVID-19. Study context: PBMCs, B-cell-depleted T cells, or T cells were the source of the cDNA or gDNA that made up the material.

The authors' processing: How many nucleated cells were present was estimated from reference gene primer amplification. The data were produced by immunoSEQ multiplex PCR, yet TCRdb's version contains in-frame clones alone and is incomplete. Clone size and the V and J calls come from that table; the DNA yielded D and trimming. Here the sample spans 300,000 or so clones, around 90% being singletons. Germline values: CDR1 SGHRS, CDR2 YFSETQ. With V trimmed by 4 bases and J by 2 bases, 3 bases remained unmatched. The length of the CDR3 is 14 residues. J is TRBJ1-1 and V is TRBV5-1, with 9 nucleotides matching TRBD1. Sequenced input: peripheral blood. The TCR was taken from a woman in her forties with acute or convalescent COVID-19. CDR3 in DNA: TGCGCCAGCAGCGTGGACAGGGGAAACACTGAAGCTTTCTTT. Translation gives CASSVDRGNTEAFF.